These 11 T cell receptor beta chains were all obtained from the same sample, sequenced in a study of blood T cell repertoires in COVID-19. Repertoires were generated with immunoSEQ multiplex PCR, while TCRdb's copy carries only in-frame clones and drops some. The sample consists of hundreds of thousands of clones, 75% to 85% of them appearing once. What was sequenced was peripheral blood. These receptor sequences come from a human donor in a cohort sampled during active COVID-19.

The table lists this clone with a count of one. The V gene is TRBV6-5, the J gene TRBJ1-1; D is ambiguous. The V end lost 0 bases, the J end lost 6 bases, and 8 bases lay between the germline ends. CDR3 length: 13 residues. The germline V gene encodes CDR1 MNHEY and CDR2 SVGAGI. The CDR3 loop reads CASSYSDGPEAFF. Here the CDR3 DNA reads TGTGCCAGCAGTTACTCAGATGGGCCTGAAGCTTTCTTT.

The chain carries TRBV10-3 and TRBJ2-1; D unresolved. V was trimmed by 3 bases and J by 7 bases, leaving 4 bases between them. Germline V gene lookup returns CDR1 ENHRY and CDR2 SYGVKD. The CDR3 extends over 11 amino acids. The CDR3 is CAISDRNEQFF. The CDR3 region has the DNA TGTGCCATCAGTGATAGAAATGAGCAGTTCTTC.

This chain joins TRBV4-2 and TRBJ1-2; D is uncertain. The CDR3 loop spans 15 amino acids. Germline V CDR1 and CDR2: LGHNA, YNFKEQ. V lost 2 bases to trimming and J lost 2 bases, with 12 bases between them. CDR3 amino acids: CASSQNVEGNYGYTF. The CDR3 region has the DNA TGTGCCAGCAGCCAAAACGTTGAGGGAAACTATGGCTACACCTTC.

This clone was counted only a few times. The chain couples TRBV7-9 to TRBJ1-2; D is possibly TRBD1 (5 bases). The germline CDR1 and CDR2 sequences are SEHNR and FQNEAQ (reference sequence). The ends were cut back, 7 bases at V and 7 bases at J, with 19 bases in the middle. The CDR3 is 14 amino acids. This chain's CDR3 is CASTRRGGVSGYTF. CDR3 DNA: TGTGCCAGCACCCGCCGGGGGGGGGTGAGTGGCTACACCTTC.

The chain is built from TRBV11-2 and TRBJ1-4; D perhaps matches TRBD1 (6 bases). The CDR3 contains 14 residues. CDR1 is SGHAT and CDR2 is FQNNGV in the germline V gene. The V end lost 6 bases, the J end lost 3 bases, and 11 bases lay between the germline ends. The CDR3 protein is CASRIGGSNEKLFF. The CDR3 DNA is TGTGCCAGCAGAATAGGGGGTTCTAATGAAAAACTGTTTTTT.

The chain uses TRBV5-1 and TRBJ2-1; D ambiguous. Germline CDR1 is SGHRS and CDR2 is YFSETQ. The V and J ends lost 2 bases and 4 bases respectively, with 7 bases between them. The CDR3 spans 13 residues. The CDR3 protein is CASSFDGYNEQFF. CDR3 coding DNA: TGCGCCAGCAGCTTTGACGGGTACAATGAGCAGTTCTTC. The full variable domain, in which reference TRBV5-1 and TRBJ2-1 provide the parts outside the CDR3, is KAGVTQTPRYLIKTRGQQVTLSCSPISGHRSVSWYQQTPGQGLQFLFEYFSETQRNKGNFPGRFSGRQFSNSRSEMNVSTLELGDSALYLCASSFDGYNEQFFGPGTRLTVL.

Details on this clone: Distinct nucleotide sequences in the sample also encode this CDR3. V and J are TRBV4-1 and TRBJ1-4; TRBD1 aligns across 9 bases. With V trimmed by 6 bases and J by 5 bases, 4 bases remained unmatched. Germline CDR1 is MGHRA and CDR2 is YSYEKL. CDR3 length: 14 residues. The CDR3 here is CASRQGQGNEKLFF. As DNA, the CDR3 is TGCGCCAGCAGGCAGGGACAGGGCAATGAAAAACTGTTTTTT.

The J gene is TRBJ2-2, the V gene TRBV5-1; possibly TRBD2 for D (5 bases). The V gene's germline CDR1 is SGHRS and CDR2 YFSETQ. V was clipped by 4 bases and J by 6 bases, with 13 bases between them. The CDR3 contains 14 residues. CDR3 region: CASSIRESAGELFF. DNA of the CDR3: TGCGCCAGCAGCATAAGGGAGTCTGCCGGGGAGCTGTTTTTT.

This rearrangement joins TRBV28 to TRBJ1-2; 7 bases are a match to TRBD1. This CDR3 is built from 12 residues. V shed 10 bases, J shed 4 bases, and the junction held 6 bases outside the gene matches. Germline V gene sequence: CDR1 MDHEN, CDR2 SYDVKM. The CDR3, as DNA: TGTGCCACCCGACAGGGACCCTATGGCTACACCTTC. Encoded protein: CATRQGPYGYTF.

The V call is TRBV29-1, the J call TRBJ2-7, with TRBD2 as a possible D gene (6 bases). The germline CDR1 and CDR2 sequences are SQVTM and ANQGSEA. This CDR3 is 13 amino acids long. Written as DNA, the CDR3 is TGCCCACGCGGGGAGAGGGGTTCCTACGAGCAGTACTTC. This sequence encodes CPRGERGSYEQYF.

The CDR3 region has the DNA TGTGCCAGCAGTGAGAGACAGAACTATGGCTACACCTTC. Translation gives CASSERQNYGYTF. This chain joins TRBV2 and TRBJ1-2; TRBD1 is a possible D gene (5 bases). The germline V gene encodes CDR1 SNHLY and CDR2 FYNNEI. Trimming shortened V by 3 bases and J by 2 bases, and 7 bases separated the two germline ends. CDR3 length: 13 amino acids.